This T cell receptor beta chain was profiled in a study of blood T cell repertoires in COVID-19. Original analysis: Cell counts per sample came from amplifying reference gene primers. Clones were read by immunoSEQ multiplex PCR, and TCRdb kept only the in-frame ones, dropping some. That table is the source of V, J and clone size, and D and trimming were worked out from the DNA. The sample lists 250,000 to 350,000 clones, about 85% seen once, with around 2.1% in the top ten. Source material: peripheral blood. This sequence originates from a man aged 18-30 years with active or convalescent COVID-19.

The CDR3 nucleotides read TGTGCCAGCAGTGACTTTTCTTTGGCTCAGCCCCAGCATTTT. Its translation is CASSDFSLAQPQHF. V is TRBV2 and J is TRBJ1-5; the D is unclear. The CDR3 runs 14 residues. The germline V gene has CDR1 SNHLY and CDR2 FYNNEI. V lost 3 bases to trimming and J lost 6 bases, with 12 bases between them. Full variable domain (outside the CDR3, taken from reference TRBV2 and TRBJ1-5): EPEVTQTPSHQVTQMGQEVILRCVPISNHLYFYWYRQILGQKVEFLVSFYNNEISEKSEIFDDQFSVERPDGSNFTLKIRSTKLEDSAMYFCASSDFSLAQPQHFGDGTRLSIL.